This T cell receptor (beta chain) was retrieved from a study of T cell clonality in common variable immunodeficiency. Study conclusions and caveats: CVID patient heterogeneity limited repertoire-clinical complication correlations. CVID subjects showed higher TCRbeta clonality than healthy controls.

This clone was found many times. Its antigen is as yet unknown. The sequence runs out 3 residues before the end of the CDR3; the remainder is reconstructed from the germline J gene. Germline CDR1 and CDR2: SEHNR and FQNEAQ (reference sequence). This CDR3 comprises 14 residues. V shed 5 bases, J shed 5 bases, and the junction held 8 bases outside the gene matches. Patients and controls were mostly of Caucasian heritage. Blood samples were heparinized, about 5 to 9 ml per donor. Measured with immunoSEQ multiplex PCR; TCRdb has only the in-frame clones, and not every one. Recorded here are about 34,000 clones, none singletons.

This chain connects TRBV7-9 to TRBJ2-5, with 7 nucleotides matching TRBD1. The receptor comes from a person aged 18 to 75 in good health. Sequenced: peripheral blood mononuclear cells. CDR3 sequence: CASSRTGVGETQYF. The sequenced part of the CDR3 DNA is TGTGCCAGCAGCCGGACAGGCGTCGGGGAGACC. Full variable domain (outside the CDR3, taken from reference TRBV7-9 and TRBJ2-5): DTGVSQNPRHKITKRGQNVTFRCDPISEHNRLYWYRQTLGQGPEFLTYFQNEAQLEKSRLLSDRFSAERPKGSFSTLEIQRTEQGDSAMYLCASSRTGVGETQYFGPGTRLLVL.